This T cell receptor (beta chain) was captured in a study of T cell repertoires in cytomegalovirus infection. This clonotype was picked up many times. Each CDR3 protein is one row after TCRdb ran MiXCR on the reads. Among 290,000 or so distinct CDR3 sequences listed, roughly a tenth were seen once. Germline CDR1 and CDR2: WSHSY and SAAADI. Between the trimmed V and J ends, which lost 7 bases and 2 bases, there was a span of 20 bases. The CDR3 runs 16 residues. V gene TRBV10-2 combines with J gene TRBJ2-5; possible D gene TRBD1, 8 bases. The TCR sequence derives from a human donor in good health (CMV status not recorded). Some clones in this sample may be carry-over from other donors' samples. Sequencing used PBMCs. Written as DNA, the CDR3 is TGCGCCAGCATCAATCGGGGAGGGACAGGTCAAGAGACCCAGTACTTC. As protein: CASINRGGTGQETQYF.